This entry lists 27 T cell receptor beta chains sequenced from one sample in a study of cytomegalovirus exposure and HLA in healthy donors. In the PCR, 60 Vbeta and 13 Jbeta primers were used. Produced via immunoSEQ multiplex PCR; TCRdb's table is partial and in-frame only. The sample consists of about 140,000 clones, 80% of them appearing once. Sequenced material: PBMCs. The receptors originated from a young man in good health and CMV-seronegative.

The sample holds a few counts of this clone. The CDR3 sequence is CASSSPGRTEAFF. CDR3 nucleotides: TGTGCCAGCAGCTCCCCGGGAAGAACTGAAGCTTTCTTT. The chain links TRBV7-2 to TRBJ1-1; D gene ambiguous. CDR1 SGHTA and CDR2 FQGNSA come from the germline V gene. With 4 bases removed from V and 5 bases from J, the gap between germline ends came to 11 bases. The CDR3 has 13 residues. Using reference TRBV7-2 and TRBJ1-1 for the parts outside the CDR3, the full variable domain is GAGVSQSPSNKVTEKGKDVELRCDPISGHTALYWYRQSLGQGLEFLIYFQGNSAPDKSGLPSDRFSAERTGGSVSTLTIQRTQQEDSAVYLCASSSPGRTEAFFGQGTRLTVV.

The chain employs TRBV30 and TRBJ2-7; possibly TRBD2 for D (5 bases). V shed 0 bases and J shed 3 bases, with 15 bases lying between them. Germline-derived CDR1 and CDR2 are GTSNPN and SVGIG (reference sequence). CDR3 length: 15 residues. CDR3 protein: CAWSVNSGGGYEQYF. CDR3 nucleotides: TGTGCCTGGAGTGTTAACTCGGGCGGAGGCTACGAGCAGTACTTC.

Only one count was recorded for this clone. The gene calls are TRBV9 and TRBJ2-2; 14 bases match TRBD2. Germline V gene lookup returns CDR1 SGDLS and CDR2 YYNGEE. CDR3 size: 19 residues. The J segment lost 1 base and the V segment lost 0 bases, leaving 5 bases of the junction unmatched. The CDR3 DNA sequence: TGTGCCAGCAGCGTAGGGGGACTAGCGGGAGTAGGGAACACCGGGGAGCTGTTTTTT. This encodes CASSVGGLAGVGNTGELFF.

This rearrangement joins TRBV5-4 to TRBJ2-5, with 8 positions matching TRBD2. The CDR3 runs 15 residues. The germline gives CDR1 SGHNT, CDR2 YYREEE (reference sequence). V gave up 4 bases and J gave up 5 bases; unmatched junction bases: 10. The CDR3 sequence is CASSPRGEGVETQYF. In nucleotides, the CDR3 is TGTGCCAGCAGCCCGCGGGGGGAGGGAGTGGAGACCCAGTACTTC.

With respect to this clone: Distinct nucleotide sequences in the sample also encode this CDR3. The V call is TRBV27, the J call TRBJ1-1, with a tentative D call TRBD1 (6 bases). Germline assignment: CDR1 MNHEY and CDR2 SMNVEV (reference sequence). The V end lost 6 bases, the J end lost 0 bases, and 11 bases lay between the germline ends. The CDR3 consists of 14 residues. The CDR3 nucleotides read TGTGCCAGCAGGCGGACAGAGTTGAACACTGAAGCTTTCTTT. Translating gives CASRRTELNTEAFF.

The genes are TRBV2 and TRBJ2-1, with D possibly being TRBD1 (6 bases). The V and J ends lost 6 bases and 4 bases respectively, with 10 bases between them. In germline, CDR1 is SNHLY, CDR2 FYNNEI. The CDR3 runs 13 residues. CDR3: CASSTTGYNEQFF. CDR3 nucleotide sequence: TGTGCCAGCAGCACGACAGGTTACAATGAGCAGTTCTTC.

V and J are TRBV11-3 and TRBJ2-5, with 8 bases aligning to TRBD1. V trimming: 4 bases; J trimming: 5 bases; junction bases outside the gene matches: 9. The CDR3 is 15 amino acids. From germline, CDR1 is SGHNT and CDR2 YENEEA. CDR3 DNA sequence: TGTGCCAGCAGCTCATCCGACAGGGGCATTGAGACCCAGTACTTC. It yields the protein CASSSSDRGIETQYF.

The rearrangement joins TRBV9 to TRBJ1-5; D unresolved. The CDR3 covers 14 residues. CDR1 and CDR2 (germline): SGDLS, YYNGEE. V was trimmed by 3 bases and J by 0 bases, leaving 7 bases between them. This CDR3 reads CASSARYSNQPQHF. DNA for the CDR3: TGTGCCAGCAGCGCCCGGTATAGCAATCAGCCCCAGCATTTT.

The J gene is TRBJ2-7, the V gene TRBV2, with 8 bases fitting TRBD2. The CDR3 is 18 residues long. The V gene end was trimmed by 5 bases and the J gene end by 0 bases; junction bases not matched to a gene: 15. Germline V CDR1 and CDR2: SNHLY, FYNNEI. The CDR3 sequence is CASSTPDGLAKSSYEQYF. In DNA form, the CDR3 reads TGTGCCAGCAGTACTCCCGACGGACTAGCCAAAAGCTCCTACGAGCAGTACTTC.

This clone was counted only a few times. J is TRBJ2-3 and V is TRBV9; no clear D gene. This CDR3 is built from 14 residues. Trimming took 0 bases from V and 5 from J, leaving 10 bases between them. The germline CDR1 and CDR2 sequences are SGDLS and YYNGEE. The CDR3 DNA is TGTGCCAGCAGCGTAGCCCAGGTTCAAGATACGCAGTATTTT. This gives the protein CASSVAQVQDTQYF.

The V gene is TRBV15, the J gene TRBJ2-7, with a possible D match to TRBD1 (6 bases). CDR1 is LNHNV and CDR2 is YYDKDF in the germline V gene (reference sequence). This CDR3 has 12 amino acids. Trimming removed 2 bases from V and 10 bases from J, with 12 bases in between. CDR3 loop: CATSRPGQSQYF. In DNA, the CDR3 is TGTGCCACCAGCAGACCAGGACAGAGTCAGTACTTC. Complete variable domain (other parts from reference TRBV15 and TRBJ2-7): DAMVIQNPRYQVTQFGKPVTLSCSQTLNHNVMYWYQQKSSQAPKLLFHYYDKDFNNEADTPDNFQSRRPNTSFCFLDIRSPGLGDTAMYLCATSRPGQSQYFGPGTRLTVT.

The rearrangement links TRBV6-5 to TRBJ2-2, with 14 bases matching TRBD2. V lost 5 bases to trimming and J lost 9 bases; unmatched junction nucleotides: 5. The germline V gene encodes CDR1 MNHEY and CDR2 SVGAGI. This CDR3 spans 15 amino acids. The CDR3 sequence is CASSPGLAGGRELFF. The DNA of the CDR3 is TGTGCCAGCAGTCCCGGACTAGCGGGAGGCAGGGAGCTGTTTTTT.

The chain carries TRBV2 and TRBJ2-7, with D perhaps matching TRBD2 (6 bases). CDR3 length: 11 residues. CDR1 and CDR2 from the germline V gene are SNHLY and FYNNEI. The CDR3 loop is CAEGSHYEQYF. CDR3 in DNA: TGTGCGGAGGGGAGTCACTACGAGCAGTACTTC.

The J gene is TRBJ2-5, the V gene TRBV28; 13 bases are shared with TRBD2. Germline lookup yields CDR1 MDHEN and CDR2 SYDVKM. The J segment lost 0 bases and the V segment lost 4 bases, leaving 2 bases of the junction unmatched. This CDR3 is built from 16 residues. CDR3 protein: CASSSGTSGDQETQYF. CDR3 in DNA: TGTGCCAGCAGTTCCGGGACTAGCGGGGACCAAGAGACCCAGTACTTC.

In DNA form, the CDR3 reads TGTGCCAGTAGTATGACAGGGTACCAAGAGACCCAGTACTTC. Protein product: CASSMTGYQETQYF. J is TRBJ2-5 and V is TRBV19; TRBD1 matches 7 bases. This CDR3 is built from 14 residues. The V and J ends lost 3 bases and 0 bases, in that order; junction bases with no gene match: 1. Germline CDR1 LNHDA, CDR2 SQIVND (reference sequence).

This clone is a singleton in its sample. The junction shows a germline mismatch at one end, possibly a read error. This chain joins TRBV5-6 and TRBJ2-7, with a tentative D call TRBD1 (6 bases). From germline, CDR1 is SGHDT and CDR2 YYEEEE. This CDR3 spans 15 amino acids. CDR3: CASTLGALNTYEQYF. The CDR3 DNA reads TGTGCCAGCACCTTGGGGGCTTTGAACACCTACGAGCAGTACTTC.

The genes are TRBV28 and TRBJ1-1; 7 bases line up with TRBD1. Germline CDR1 is MDHEN and CDR2 is SYDVKM. V was pared by 8 bases and J by 0 bases, with 6 bases of the junction left unmatched. The CDR3 has 14 residues. The DNA for the CDR3 is TGTGCCAGCGGACCGGGACAGTTGAACACTGAAGCTTTCTTT. Amino acids: CASGPGQLNTEAFF.

The rearrangement links TRBV19 to TRBJ2-7; a weak D match, TRBD2 (5 bases). V lost 11 bases and J lost 1, with 18 bases in between. Germline V gene lookup returns CDR1 LNHDA and CDR2 SQIVND (reference sequence). The CDR3 spans 14 residues. CDR3 coding DNA: TGTGCCTGTTCCCCAGCGGCCCCATCCTACGAGCAGTACTTC. Its protein product is CACSPAAPSYEQYF. Full variable domain (rest looked up from reference TRBV19 and TRBJ2-7): DGGITQSPKYLFRKEGQNVTLSCEQNLNHDAMYWYRQDPGQGLRLIYYSQIVNDFQKGDIAEGYSVSREKKESFPLTVTSAQKNPTAFYLCACSPAAPSYEQYFGPGTRLTVT.

This chain links TRBV28 with TRBJ1-4; D possibly corresponds to TRBD1 (6 bases). CDR1 MDHEN and CDR2 SYDVKM come from the germline V gene. Deletions cut 7 bases from V and 2 bases from J, with 11 bases between. The CDR3 covers 14 residues. This CDR3 is CASNLQGTNEKLFF. The DNA of the CDR3 is TGTGCCAGCAACCTACAGGGTACTAATGAAAAACTGTTTTTT.

This CDR3 reads CASTQAAGGWYEQYF. The CDR3 nucleotides are TGTGCCAGCACCCAGGCAGCGGGAGGATGGTACGAGCAGTACTTC. This rearrangement joins TRBV27 to TRBJ2-7; TRBD2 agrees at 9 bases. The germline CDR1 and CDR2 sequences are MNHEY and SMNVEV (reference sequence). This CDR3 region has 15 residues. J gave up 4 bases and V 7 bases, and 11 bases lay outside the gene matches.

The V call is TRBV18, the J call TRBJ1-2; TRBD1 agrees at 9 bases. Germline loops: CDR1 KGHSH, CDR2 LQKENI. The V gene end was trimmed by 5 bases and the J gene end by 7 bases; junction bases not matched to a gene: 5. The CDR3 spans 13 residues. CDR3 protein: CASSEQGAGGYTF. For the CDR3, the DNA is TGTGCCAGCTCAGAACAGGGGGCCGGTGGCTACACCTTC. The entire variable domain, with the rest obtained from reference TRBV18 and TRBJ1-2, is as follows: NAGVMQNPRHLVRRRGQEARLRCSPMKGHSHVYWYRQLPEEGLKFMVYLQKENIIDESGMPKERFSAEFPKEGPSILRIQQVVRGDSAAYFCASSEQGAGGYTFGSGTRLTVV.

The chain joins TRBV5-1 to TRBJ2-1; tentatively, D is TRBD2 (6 bases). CDR3 length: 16 residues. The germline gives CDR1 SGHRS, CDR2 YFSETQ. Between the trimmed V and J ends, which lost 2 bases and 4 bases, there was a span of 16 bases. DNA for the CDR3: TGCGCCAGCAGCTTCTTTTACGGGCTAGCGTACAATGAGCAGTTCTTC. Translation gives CASSFFYGLAYNEQFF. The entire variable domain, with the rest obtained from reference TRBV5-1 and TRBJ2-1, is as follows: KAGVTQTPRYLIKTRGQQVTLSCSPISGHRSVSWYQQTPGQGLQFLFEYFSETQRNKGNFPGRFSGRQFSNSRSEMNVSTLELGDSALYLCASSFFYGLAYNEQFFGPGTRLTVL.

V usage is TRBV4-1 and J usage is TRBJ2-7; possibly TRBD2 for D (5 bases). Between the trimmed V and J ends, which lost 3 bases and 4 bases, there was a span of 16 bases. The CDR3 consists of 15 residues. The germline CDR1 and CDR2 sequences are MGHRA and YSYEKL. This chain's CDR3 is CASSHPVGSTYEQYF. DNA for the CDR3: TGCGCCAGCAGCCACCCCGTTGGGAGTACGTACGAGCAGTACTTC.

The chain recombines TRBV5-1 with TRBJ2-7; TRBD1 matches at 7 bases. The junction had 8 bases not matched to a gene; V was cut back by 3 bases and J by 2 bases. CDR3 size: 15 residues. Per the germline V gene, CDR1 is SGHRS and CDR2 is YFSETQ. CDR3 DNA: TGCGCCAGCAGCTCCGACAGGGCCGGGACCTACGAGCAGTACTTC. As protein: CASSSDRAGTYEQYF.

The chain couples TRBV6-5 to TRBJ1-2, with D tentatively TRBD1 (6 bases). The length of the CDR3 is 14 residues. Trimming removed 0 bases at V and 6 bases at J, with 11 bases between. The germline V gene encodes CDR1 MNHEY and CDR2 SVGAGI. The CDR3: CASSYSGAWDGYTF. CDR3 nucleotide sequence: TGTGCCAGCAGTTACTCGGGGGCGTGGGATGGCTACACCTTC.

This clone showed up just a few times. The chain links TRBV19 to TRBJ2-4; D ambiguous. V was trimmed by 5 bases and J by 0 bases, leaving 11 bases between them. The germline V gene encodes CDR1 LNHDA and CDR2 SQIVND (reference sequence). This CDR3 comprises 15 residues. CDR3 residues: CASSANNLAKNIQYF. The DNA for the CDR3 is TGTGCCAGTAGTGCTAATAATCTAGCCAAAAACATTCAGTACTTC.

The CDR3 nucleotides read TGTGCCAGCAGCTTAGCCACACAGGGCCTCCGTGAAGCTTTCTTT. This sequence encodes CASSLATQGLREAFF. The J gene is TRBJ1-1, the V gene TRBV11-3; maybe TRBD1 (6 bases). The ends were cut back, 1 base at V and 7 bases at J, with 16 bases in the middle. This CDR3 is 15 amino acids long. CDR1 and CDR2 from the germline V gene are SGHNT and YENEEA.